This T cell receptor beta chain was observed in a study of blood T cell repertoires in COVID-19. Across the whole study: Researchers got acute and convalescent COVID-19 samples from the United States, Italy and Spain. PBMCs, B-cell-depleted T cells, or T cells provided the cDNA or gDNA that made up the material.

A Seattle source enrolled patients during active infection and followed them longitudinally. Unmatched junction bases numbered 9, after V lost 7 bases and J lost 7 bases. Germline V gene data show CDR1 as SEHNR and CDR2 as FQNEAQ (reference sequence). CDR3 size: 14 residues. Profiling relied on immunoSEQ multiplex PCR, and the TCRdb table lists in-frame clones only, not all of them. Counted here are hundreds of thousands of clones, 80% to 90% occurring once; the ten biggest clones make up about 0.91%. V usage is TRBV7-9 and J usage is TRBJ1-1; the match to TRBD1 covers 10 bases. This sequence originates from a man aged 18 to 30 with COVID-19, enrolled during active disease. Input material: peripheral blood. CDR3 DNA sequence: TGTGCCAGCAATTCACCGGGACAGGGGAATGAAGCTTTCTTT. It yields the protein CASNSPGQGNEAFF.